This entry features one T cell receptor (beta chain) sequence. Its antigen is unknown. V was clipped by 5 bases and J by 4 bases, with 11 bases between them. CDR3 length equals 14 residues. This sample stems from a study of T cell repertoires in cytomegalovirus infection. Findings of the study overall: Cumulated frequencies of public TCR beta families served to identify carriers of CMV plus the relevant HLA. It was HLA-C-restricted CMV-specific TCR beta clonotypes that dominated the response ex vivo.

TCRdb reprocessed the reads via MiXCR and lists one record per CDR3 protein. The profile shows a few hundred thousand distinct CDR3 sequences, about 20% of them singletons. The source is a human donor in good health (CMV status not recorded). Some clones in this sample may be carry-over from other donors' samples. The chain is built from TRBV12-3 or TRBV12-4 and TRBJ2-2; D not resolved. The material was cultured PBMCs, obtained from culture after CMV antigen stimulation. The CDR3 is CASSTGRVTGELFF. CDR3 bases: TGTGCCAGCAGTACCGGACGAGTCACCGGGGAGCTGTTTTTT.